This T cell receptor beta chain was obtained from a study of blood T cells in healthy people across ages. Then a second PCR, running roughly 7 to 11 cycles, was carried out with a sample-barcoded 5' primer and a J-beta primer mix. TCRdb reprocessed the 5' RACE reads with MiXCR, giving one entry per CDR3 protein. The table lists 1.5 million or so distinct CDR3 sequences, roughly 40% of them singletons. Per-sample PBMC isolation yielded at least 6.5 million cells. The V and J ends lost 5 bases and 2 bases respectively, with 15 bases between them. Germline V gives CDR1 MDHEN, CDR2 SYDVKM. The CDR3 sequence is 15 residues long. For this clonotype: The antigen is unknown.

Study-wide points: Age showed a roughly linear inverse relationship with TCR beta diversity per million T cells. Diversity figures based on one million T cells were deemed too low. Naive CD4+ cell counts and diversity both ran higher in long-lived than in aged donors.

Material for sequencing was blood. V gene TRBV28 combines with J gene TRBJ1-2; D call uncertain. The clonotype originates from a woman under 30 in good health. CDR3 nucleotides: TGTGCCAGCAGTCCCCTAGTAAAGGCGAACTATGGCTACACCTTC. Its protein is CASSPLVKANYGYTF.